A single sample gave rise to the 9 T cell receptor beta chains below, sequenced in a study of beta chain features in type 1 diabetes. Reverse transcription of all isolated RNA meant that expressed TCRB transcripts were sequenced. The assay was immunoSEQ multiplex PCR, and TCRdb's table has in-frame clones only and misses some. Seen here are roughly 120,000 clones, about 40% observed once, and the top ten hold roughly 0.059%. Sequencing was done on a sample of stem cell memory CD4+ T cells from blood. The source is a woman aged 18-35 years in good health.

This sequence joins TRBV5-1 and TRBJ2-2, with TRBD1 matching over 10 bases. V was clipped by 4 bases and J by 4 bases; unmatched bases: 4. The germline V gene has CDR1 SGHRS and CDR2 YFSETQ. The CDR3 loop spans 15 amino acids. The CDR3 loop reads CASSPGQGSTGELFF. The DNA of the CDR3 is TGCGCCAGCAGCCCGGGACAGGGGTCCACCGGGGAGCTGTTTTTT.

This clone was recorded a few times. This chain links TRBV29-1 with TRBJ2-7; TRBD2 agrees at 10 bases. The junction had 9 bases not matched to a gene; V was cut back by 4 bases and J by 3 bases. Germline V gene data show CDR1 as SQVTM and CDR2 as ANQGSEA. This CDR3 region has 15 residues. Written as DNA, the CDR3 is TGCAGCGTTGGCGTAGCGGGAGGCTTAGGCTACGAGCAGTACTTC. Translating gives CSVGVAGGLGYEQYF.

This clone was observed a handful of times. The chain couples TRBV19 to TRBJ2-1; D might be TRBD2 (6 bases). Trimming pared 5 bases from V and 15 bases from J, leaving 23 bases between. The CDR3 loop spans 14 amino acids. Germline CDR1 and CDR2: LNHDA and SQIVND (reference sequence). In DNA, the CDR3 is TGTGCCAGTAGTCCGACTCGACTAGGGGAGTCCGGGTTCTTC. It is translated as CASSPTRLGESGFF.

V gene TRBV6-1 combines with J gene TRBJ1-1; TRBD1 might be the D (5 bases). Germline CDR1 and CDR2: MNHNS and SASEGT. This CDR3 comprises 13 residues. Trimming removed 2 bases from V and 8 bases from J, with 12 bases in between. The CDR3 coding sequence is TGTGCCAGCAGTGAATACGGACAATTCGAAGCTTTCTTT. Encoded protein: CASSEYGQFEAFF.

The rearrangement joins TRBV18 to TRBJ2-1; 11 nucleotides line up with TRBD2. CDR3 length equals 16 residues. Trimming at V came to 3 bases and at J to 15 bases, leaving 16 bases not matched to a gene. CDR1 is KGHSH, CDR2 LQKENI, per germline. The CDR3 DNA reads TGTGCCAGCTCACCTATGACTCTAGCGGGGGGCAATGATCTGTTCTTC. Its translation is CASSPMTLAGGNDLFF.

The chain combines TRBV19 with TRBJ2-2, with D tentatively TRBD2 (6 bases). CDR3 length: 15 amino acids. Germline V gene data show CDR1 as LNHDA and CDR2 as SQIVND (reference sequence). The germline V and J ends were trimmed by 5 bases and 0 bases, with 10 bases remaining between them. The CDR3 DNA is TGTGCCAGTAGTGTGGCGGGGTCGAACACCGGGGAGCTGTTTTTT. Its protein product is CASSVAGSNTGELFF.

The V gene is TRBV28, the J gene TRBJ2-7, with TRBD1 matching 7 bases. Germline values: CDR1 MDHEN, CDR2 SYDVKM. This CDR3 comprises 15 residues. V lost 3 bases, J lost 0 bases, and 5 bases stayed unmatched. CDR3 amino acids: CASSFFRDSSYEQYF. In nucleotides, the CDR3 is TGTGCCAGCAGTTTCTTTCGGGACAGCTCCTACGAGCAGTACTTC.

Comments on this clone: This sample also contains other DNA sequences that code for the same CDR3. The chain has TRBV9 and TRBJ2-7; 10 bases are shared with TRBD2. Germline V gene lookup returns CDR1 SGDLS and CDR2 YYNGEE. The CDR3 runs to 14 residues. V lost 2 bases, J lost 3 bases, and 2 bases stayed unmatched. For the CDR3, the DNA is TGTGCCAGCAGCGTTGGACTAGCGGACTACGAGCAGTACTTC. Translated: CASSVGLADYEQYF.

CDR3 DNA: TGCGCCAGCAGCCGACAGGGTGGGAGTTACTACGAGCAGTACTTC. Its translation: CASSRQGGSYYEQYF. This chain links TRBV5-1 with TRBJ2-7, with TRBD1 identical over 7 bases. The junction had 10 bases not matched to a gene; V was cut back by 4 bases and J by 3 bases. CDR1 and CDR2 (germline): SGHRS, YFSETQ. The CDR3 covers 15 residues.